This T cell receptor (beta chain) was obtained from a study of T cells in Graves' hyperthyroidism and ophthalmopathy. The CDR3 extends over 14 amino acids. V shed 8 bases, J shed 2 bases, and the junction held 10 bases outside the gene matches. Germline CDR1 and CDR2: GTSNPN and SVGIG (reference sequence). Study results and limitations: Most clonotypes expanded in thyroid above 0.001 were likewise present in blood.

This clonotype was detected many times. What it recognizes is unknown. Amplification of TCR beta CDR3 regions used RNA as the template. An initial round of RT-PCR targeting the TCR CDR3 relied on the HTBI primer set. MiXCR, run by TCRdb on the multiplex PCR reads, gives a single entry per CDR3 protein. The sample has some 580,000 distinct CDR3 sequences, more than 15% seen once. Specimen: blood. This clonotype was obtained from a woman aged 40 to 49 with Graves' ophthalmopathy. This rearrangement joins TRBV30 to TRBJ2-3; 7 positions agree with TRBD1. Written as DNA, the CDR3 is TGTGCCCAAGGGGACAGCGTCAACACAGATACGCAGTATTTT. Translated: CAQGDSVNTDTQYF.